This TCR beta chain was identified during a study of cytomegalovirus exposure and HLA in healthy donors. PCR employed 60 Vbeta and 13 Jbeta primers. Data came from immunoSEQ multiplex PCR; TCRdb stores just in-frame clones and leaves some out. The sample yields 110,000 or so clones, 74% seen once. Germline lookup yields CDR1 SGDLS and CDR2 YYNGEE. Trimming shortened V by 0 bases and J by 2 bases, and 15 bases separated the two germline ends. The length of the CDR3 is 17 residues. The source is a human donor in good health. The genes are TRBV9 and TRBJ1-5; the D is unclear. The specimen was PBMCs. The CDR3 region is CASSVGPSPVGNQPQHF. In DNA form, the CDR3 reads TGTGCCAGCAGCGTAGGCCCCTCCCCAGTCGGCAATCAGCCCCAGCATTTT.